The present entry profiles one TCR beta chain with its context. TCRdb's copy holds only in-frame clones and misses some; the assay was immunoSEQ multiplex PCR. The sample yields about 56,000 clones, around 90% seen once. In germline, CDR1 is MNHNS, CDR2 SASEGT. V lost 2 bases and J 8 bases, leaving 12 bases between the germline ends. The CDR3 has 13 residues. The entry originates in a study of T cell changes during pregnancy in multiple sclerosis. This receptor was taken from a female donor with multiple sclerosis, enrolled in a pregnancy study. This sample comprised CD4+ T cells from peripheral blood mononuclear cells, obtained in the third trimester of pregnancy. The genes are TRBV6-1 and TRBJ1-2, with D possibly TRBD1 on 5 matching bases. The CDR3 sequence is CASSEKGQGGYTF. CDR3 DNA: TGTGCCAGCAGTGAAAAGGGCCAGGGAGGCTACACCTTC.